The 11 T cell receptor beta chains reported below all come from one sample, sequenced in a study of T cells after posttransplantation cyclophosphamide. Treatment was busulfan-fludarabine conditioning, a marrow graft, and cyclophosphamide on days +3 and +4. The table came from immunoSEQ multiplex PCR; TCRdb's copy has only in-frame clones and leaves some out. Of 9,000 to 15,000 clones detected, roughly 1.9% appear once; the ten largest clones hold roughly a sixth. Sample: PBMCs, taken after allogeneic stem cell transplant with posttransplant cyclophosphamide. The receptor source for this set is a male patient in his thirties who received an allogeneic stem cell transplant from a related donor, was CMV-positive, and had no GVHD. The graft donor may have contributed some T cells.

This clone was recorded a few times. This chain connects TRBV2 to TRBJ1-1; 7 bases match TRBD1. Unmatched junction bases numbered 7, after V lost 6 bases and J lost 3 bases. From germline, CDR1 is SNHLY and CDR2 FYNNEI. The CDR3 has 14 residues. CDR3 nucleotide sequence: TGTGCCAGCAGCGATCTCCAGGGGGACACTGAAGCTTTCTTT. Translation: CASSDLQGDTEAFF.

The genes are TRBV7-2 and TRBJ2-1; 8 bases align to TRBD1. CDR1 is SGHTA, CDR2 FQGNSA, per germline. The CDR3 runs 15 residues. The J segment lost 2 bases and the V segment lost 1 base, leaving 1 base of the junction unmatched. CDR3 nucleotide sequence: TGTGCCAGCAGCTTAGGACAGGGGCCCTACAATGAGCAGTTCTTC. Translation gives CASSLGQGPYNEQFF.

This clone occurred a few times. The chain uses TRBV5-6 and TRBJ1-3, with a tentative D call TRBD1 (6 bases). V lost 0 bases to trimming and J lost 3 bases, with 13 bases between them. CDR3 length: 16 residues. Germline V CDR1 and CDR2: SGHDT, YYEEEE. The CDR3 loop is CASSLVAGAGGNTIYF. The CDR3 bases are TGTGCCAGCAGCTTGGTGGCGGGGGCAGGTGGAAACACCATATATTTT.

The V call is TRBV18, the J call TRBJ2-5, with 12 bases matching TRBD1. Germline trimming cut 8 bases from V and 2 bases from J; bases unmatched to any gene: 12. CDR3 length: 17 residues. Germline CDR1 KGHSH, CDR2 LQKENI. DNA of the CDR3: TGTGCCAGCAGACCAGGGACAGGGGGCTCGGATCAAGAGACCCAGTACTTC. This translates into CASRPGTGGSDQETQYF. Full variable domain (remainder filled in from reference TRBV18 and TRBJ2-5): NAGVMQNPRHLVRRRGQEARLRCSPMKGHSHVYWYRQLPEEGLKFMVYLQKENIIDESGMPKERFSAEFPKEGPSILRIQQVVRGDSAAYFCASRPGTGGSDQETQYFGPGTRLLVL.

This clone came up a few times. The rearrangement links TRBV10-2 to TRBJ2-1; possibly TRBD2 for D (6 bases). The ends were cut back, 2 bases at V and 1 base at J, with 12 bases in the middle. This CDR3 comprises 16 residues. Germline CDR1 WSHSY, CDR2 SAAADI. The CDR3 DNA reads as TGCGCCAGCAGTGAGAGCTTCCGGGGGTCCTACAATGAGCAGTTCTTC. It encodes CASSESFRGSYNEQFF.

This clone was picked up a small number of times. This chain uses TRBV2 with TRBJ1-3, with a possible D match to TRBD2 (7 bases). The J call may be in error: the DNA end matches TRBJ2-2 better. CDR3 length equals 17 residues. Germline lookup yields CDR1 SNHLY and CDR2 FYNNEI. CDR3 sequence reads: CASTGGLGGPDTGELFF. CDR3 bases: TGTGCCAGCACCGGGGGATTGGGGGGGCCAGACACCGGGGAGCTGTTTTTT.

The chain combines TRBV7-8 with TRBJ2-1; 9 bases are a match to TRBD2. Germline CDR1 SGHVS, CDR2 FQNEAQ. There are 15 residues in the CDR3. The ends lost 5 bases at V and 8 bases at J; junction bases unmatched: 10. The CDR3 loop is CASSARGGPRDEQFF. The CDR3 DNA is TGTGCCAGCAGCGCGCGGGGGGGCCCTCGGGATGAGCAGTTCTTC.

This clone was seen a handful of times. This chain uses TRBV7-8 with TRBJ2-5; TRBD1 aligns across 7 bases. CDR1 is SGHVS, CDR2 FQNEAQ, per germline. Trimming took 7 bases from V and 0 from J; bases not matched to a gene: 8. The CDR3 contains 15 residues. CDR3 region: CASILTGPYQETQYF. CDR3 coding DNA: TGTGCCAGCATATTGACAGGGCCGTACCAAGAGACCCAGTACTTC.

The V and J genes are TRBV28 and TRBJ2-5; D perhaps matches TRBD1 (5 bases). The end of the DNA fits TRBJ2-7 better, so the J call may be wrong. The CDR3 is 11 residues long. The germline gives CDR1 MDHEN, CDR2 SYDVKM. This chain's CDR3 is CASGLRGEQYF. The CDR3 DNA is TGTGCCAGCGGCTTAAGGGGCGAGCAGTACTTC.

CDR3 DNA: TGTGCCAGCAGCTCCTTCAGAGGGGAGCTGTTTTTT. It is translated as CASSSFRGELFF. The chain is built from TRBV5-6 and TRBJ2-2, with D unclear. CDR1 and CDR2 (germline): SGHDT, YYEEEE. The CDR3 contains 12 residues. Trimming removed 3 bases at V and 8 bases at J, with 8 bases between.

This clone has just a few counts. The CDR3: CASSFNAETQYF. CDR3 in DNA: TGTGCCAGCAGCTTTAATGCGGAGACCCAGTACTTC. This chain links TRBV7-2 with TRBJ2-5; D ambiguous. The ends were cut back, 3 bases at V and 5 bases at J, with 7 bases in the middle. The CDR3 consists of 12 residues. From germline, CDR1 is SGHTA and CDR2 FQGNSA.